Below, 18 T cell receptor beta chains from the same sample are listed, as sequenced in a study of blood T cell repertoires in COVID-19. TCRdb keeps only in-frame clones here, not all; method: immunoSEQ multiplex PCR. The table has roughly 51,000 clones, about nine tenths seen once. Material for sequencing was peripheral blood. The receptors stem from a man aged 50 or older with active COVID-19.

The chain employs TRBV9 and TRBJ2-1, with TRBD2 matching 9 bases. V was clipped by 3 bases and J by 3 bases; unmatched bases: 7. The CDR3 is made up of 16 amino acids. Germline V gene lookup returns CDR1 SGDLS and CDR2 YYNGEE. The CDR3 coding sequence is TGTGCCAGCAGCGGATTTAGCGGGAGCGGCTACAATGAGCAGTTCTTC. Encoded protein: CASSGFSGSGYNEQFF.

The chain employs TRBV9 and TRBJ2-7; D is ambiguous. Trimming pared 3 bases from V and 2 bases from J, leaving 12 bases between. The germline V gene encodes CDR1 SGDLS and CDR2 YYNGEE. This CDR3 is built from 14 residues. The chain's CDR3 is CASSGQRDPYEQYF. In nucleotides, the CDR3 is TGTGCCAGCAGCGGGCAGCGAGATCCCTACGAGCAGTACTTC.

This chain connects TRBV5-1 to TRBJ1-1, with D unresolved. In germline, CDR1 is SGHRS, CDR2 YFSETQ. Trimming removed 1 base from V and 4 bases from J, with 8 bases in between. The CDR3 totals 13 residues. The DNA of the CDR3 is TGCGCCAGCAGCTTGCAGGAGGGCACTGAAGCTTTCTTT. Its protein is CASSLQEGTEAFF.

The chain recombines TRBV6-5 with TRBJ1-5, with a tentative D call TRBD1 (6 bases). Germline CDR1 reads MNHEY; CDR2 reads SVGAGI. Trimming removed 6 bases from V and 7 bases from J, with 19 bases in between. The CDR3 sequence is 15 residues long. CDR3 in amino acids: CASSLGTTQLQPQHF. The CDR3 DNA is TGTGCCAGCAGCCTCGGGACAACGCAATTACAGCCCCAGCATTTT.

J is TRBJ2-1 and V is TRBV9; 11 positions match TRBD2. The CDR3 length is 18 residues. Looked up from germline, CDR1 is SGDLS and CDR2 is YYNGEE. The V gene end was trimmed by 3 bases and the J gene end by 4 bases; junction bases not matched to a gene: 12. CDR3 loop: CASSADTTLAGEYNEQFF. CDR3 nucleotide sequence: TGTGCCAGCAGCGCAGATACCACACTAGCGGGAGAATACAATGAGCAGTTCTTC.

The J gene is TRBJ1-1, the V gene TRBV6-5; tentative D call: TRBD1 (6 bases). This CDR3 has 16 amino acids. The germline CDR1 and CDR2 sequences are MNHEY and SVGAGI. V was clipped by 0 bases and J by 4 bases, with 15 bases between them. The CDR3 DNA reads TGTGCCAGCAGTTACTCGACAGGAATGCGTGCCACTGAAGCTTTCTTT. Its translation: CASSYSTGMRATEAFF.

The V call is TRBV7-2, the J call TRBJ1-1; D gene ambiguous. The CDR3 length is 14 residues. Germline V gene lookup returns CDR1 SGHTA and CDR2 FQGNSA. The V end was cut by 4 bases, the J end by 6 bases, with 15 bases between. CDR3 DNA: TGTGCCAGCAGCTGGGGATTTGGGGAGGCTGAAGCTTTCTTT. Translation gives CASSWGFGEAEAFF.

The rearrangement joins TRBV7-8 to TRBJ1-1; possibly TRBD1 for D (6 bases). Germline V gene sequence: CDR1 SGHVS, CDR2 FQNEAQ. V lost 1 base and J 10 bases, leaving 16 bases between the germline ends. The CDR3 runs to 14 residues. CDR3 protein: CASSLVAGVERAFF. CDR3 nucleotides: TGTGCCAGCAGCTTAGTCGCAGGGGTGGAGCGAGCTTTCTTT.

This chain connects TRBV7-9 to TRBJ2-7, with a tentative D call TRBD2 (5 bases). CDR3 length equals 13 residues. Germline CDR1 is SEHNR and CDR2 is FQNEAQ (reference sequence). V lost 1 base to trimming and J lost 6 bases, with 10 bases between them. In nucleotides, the CDR3 is TGTGCCAGCAGCTTAGGAGGGAGCGGCGAGCAGTACTTC. It translates to CASSLGGSGEQYF.

The chain is built from TRBV2 and TRBJ1-2, with 12 bases that match TRBD1. The CDR3 sequence is 14 residues long. V lost 4 bases and J lost 5; bases outside the gene matches: 2. Per germline, CDR1 SNHLY and CDR2 FYNNEI. CDR3 sequence: CASSGDRGLYGYTF. The CDR3 DNA follows: TGTGCCAGCAGTGGGGACAGGGGGCTTTATGGCTACACCTTC.

The chain joins TRBV7-9 to TRBJ2-2; D is perhaps TRBD1 (6 bases). CDR3 length: 15 amino acids. Germline V gives CDR1 SEHNR, CDR2 FQNEAQ (reference sequence). The V gene lost 6 bases and the J gene lost 0 bases, with 11 bases spanning the gap. The CDR3 reads CASRAGTTNTGELFF. Written as DNA, the CDR3 is TGTGCCAGCAGAGCCGGGACAACGAACACCGGGGAGCTGTTTTTT.

V usage is TRBV24-1 and J usage is TRBJ2-1; possible D gene TRBD1, 6 bases. Germline V gene sequence: CDR1 KGHDR, CDR2 SFDVKD. With 3 bases removed from V and 5 bases from J, the gap between germline ends came to 13 bases. CDR3 length: 15 amino acids. CDR3: CATSDAPPGDNEQFF. In DNA form, the CDR3 reads TGTGCCACCAGTGATGCCCCGCCAGGGGACAATGAGCAGTTCTTC.

A single count supports this clone. The V and J genes are TRBV18 and TRBJ1-1; D is possibly TRBD1 (5 bases). The ends were cut back, 6 bases at V and 1 base at J, with 9 bases in the middle. Germline lookup yields CDR1 KGHSH and CDR2 LQKENI. This CDR3 is built from 13 residues. The CDR3: CASSPRENTEAFF. The DNA of the CDR3 is TGTGCCAGCTCTCCCAGGGAGAACACTGAAGCTTTCTTT.

The chain uses TRBV4-1 and TRBJ2-7; 12 bases are a match to TRBD1. Trimming at V came to 4 bases and at J to 5 bases, leaving 6 bases not matched to a gene. The CDR3 is 15 amino acids. Germline CDR1 is MGHRA and CDR2 is YSYEKL. The CDR3 DNA sequence: TGCGCCAGCAGCCGTTCCGGGACAGGGGGCAACGAGCAGTACTTC. Amino acids: CASSRSGTGGNEQYF.

V and J are TRBV14 and TRBJ2-7, with D perhaps matching TRBD2 (6 bases). This CDR3 has 16 amino acids. Trimming shortened V by 3 bases and J by 2 bases, and 17 bases separated the two germline ends. The germline V gene encodes CDR1 SGHDN and CDR2 FVKESK. The CDR3 reads CASSHKGGALPYEQYF. Written as DNA, the CDR3 is TGTGCCAGCAGCCACAAAGGAGGGGCTCTCCCCTACGAGCAGTACTTC.

This chain uses TRBV30 with TRBJ1-3; 8 bases are a match to TRBD1. Trimming cost V 4 bases and J 4 bases; bases outside gene matches: 6. The CDR3 has 14 residues. CDR1 is GTSNPN and CDR2 is SVGIG in the germline V gene (reference sequence). The CDR3 region has the DNA TGTGCCTGGACCCCAGGGGGCTTCGGAAACACCATATATTTT. Translation: CAWTPGGFGNTIYF.

The V and J genes are TRBV7-6 and TRBJ2-7; D may be TRBD1 (6 bases). With 5 bases removed from V and 3 bases from J, the gap between germline ends came to 17 bases. The CDR3 has 15 residues. CDR1 and CDR2 (germline): SGHVS, FNYEAQ. CDR3 DNA sequence: TGTGCCAGCAGCCAAGGGCAGGGGTTGAACTACGAGCAGTACTTC. Amino acids: CASSQGQGLNYEQYF.

In this sample, this clone turned up a few times. The J gene is TRBJ2-7, the V gene TRBV10-2; 9 nucleotides agree with TRBD1. The germline V gene encodes CDR1 WSHSY and CDR2 SAAADI. CDR3 length equals 14 residues. The V and J ends lost 6 bases and 5 bases, in that order; junction bases with no gene match: 8. CDR3 DNA: TGCGCCAGCAGACAGGGGGCTGTGTCGGACGAGCAGTACTTC. It translates to CASRQGAVSDEQYF.